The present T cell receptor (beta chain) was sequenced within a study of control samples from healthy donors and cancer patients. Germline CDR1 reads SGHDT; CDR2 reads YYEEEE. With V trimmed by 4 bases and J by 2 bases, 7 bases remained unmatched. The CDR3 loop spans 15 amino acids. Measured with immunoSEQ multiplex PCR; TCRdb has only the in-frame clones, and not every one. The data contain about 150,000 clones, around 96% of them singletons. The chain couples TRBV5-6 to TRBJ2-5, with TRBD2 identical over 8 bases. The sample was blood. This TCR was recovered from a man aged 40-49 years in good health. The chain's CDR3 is CASSGERGSQETQYF. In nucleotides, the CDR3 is TGTGCCAGCAGCGGGGAGCGGGGGTCGCAAGAGACCCAGTACTTC.